This TCR beta chain stems from a study of CD8 T cells in Susac syndrome. This clonotype turned up a few times. A quantity of about 0.45 to 1 ug RNA underwent reverse transcription using random hexamers. TCRdb called the immunoSEQ multiplex PCR reads again in MiXCR, with one record for every CDR3 protein. The repertoire includes more than 150,000 distinct CDR3 sequences, about 95% of them detected once, and 0.15% sits in the top ten. CDR1 and CDR2 (germline): DFQATT, SNEGSKA (reference sequence). V trimming: 0 bases; J trimming: 0 bases; junction bases outside the gene matches: 4. The CDR3 totals 16 residues.

This chain connects TRBV20-1 to TRBJ2-3; TRBD2 agrees at 9 bases. This TCR was recovered from a human donor with multiple sclerosis. Sequencing was done on a sample of CD8+ T cells from PBMCs. The CDR3: CSARDPTSGSTDTQYF. The CDR3 DNA reads TGCAGTGCTAGAGATCCCACTAGCGGGAGCACAGATACGCAGTATTTT.